Each of the 28 T cell receptor beta chains below was sequenced from the same sample in a study of beta chain features in type 1 diabetes (dated by TCRdb to 2017 to 2018). The library was obtained by the immunoSEQ multiplex PCR assay. The entire amount of isolated RNA was reverse transcribed using the High Capacity cDNA Reverse Transcription Kit, so the sequenced TCRB transcripts were expressed ones. Here the immuneACCESS table is served through TCRdb, limited to in-frame sequences with V and J called. Missing clones are a known gap in these copies; in checked studies unresolved V genes cover under half, and the rest lacks a known reason. The sample table contains about 620,000 clones; only one count was recorded for 15% of them. Of the sample, around 0.1% falls within the top ten clones. Source material: naive CD4+ T cells from blood. This specimen's cell subset or site label, per the study, means: true naive CD4+ T cells. Every receptor here comes from a man between 18 and 35 years old in good health.

This chain's CDR3 is CASSPREGRDGYTF. The CDR3 nucleotides are TGTGCCAGCAGCCCCCGCGAGGGGCGGGATGGCTACACCTTC. The gene calls are TRBV9 and TRBJ1-2; D is perhaps TRBD1 (5 bases). This CDR3 is built from 14 residues. The germline CDR1 and CDR2 sequences are SGDLS and YYNGEE. V lost 4 bases and J lost 6, with 16 bases in between.

The V call is TRBV9, the J call TRBJ2-2; D possibly corresponds to TRBD2 (6 bases). V was clipped by 1 base and J by 6 bases, with 7 bases between them. There are 13 residues in the CDR3. The V gene's germline CDR1 is SGDLS and CDR2 YYNGEE. The CDR3 here is CASSVSGAGELFF. The CDR3 DNA is TGTGCCAGCAGCGTATCGGGGGCCGGGGAGCTGTTTTTT.

Details on this clone: Distinct nucleotide sequences in the sample also encode this CDR3. The DNA for the CDR3 is TGTGCCAGCAGTTACTCCACGGGCAATCAGCCCCAGCATTTT. The encoded protein is CASSYSTGNQPQHF. The chain uses TRBV6-6 and TRBJ1-5; no definite D call. V gave up 0 bases and J gave up 2 bases, with 5 bases separating them. This CDR3 region has 14 residues. Germline-derived CDR1 and CDR2 are MNHNY and SVGAGI (reference sequence).

This clone showed up just a few times. The gene calls are TRBV10-3 and TRBJ2-1; no clear D gene. The CDR3 extends over 13 amino acids. Germline-derived CDR1 and CDR2 are ENHRY and SYGVKD. V was cut by 2 bases and J by 10 bases, with 12 bases left in between. CDR3 loop: CAISERQVDEQFF. As DNA, the CDR3 is TGTGCCATCAGTGAGCGGCAGGTCGACGAGCAGTTCTTC.

The rearrangement links TRBV9 to TRBJ1-2, with D possibly matching TRBD1 (5 bases). V was trimmed by 1 base and J by 7 bases, leaving 23 bases between them. From germline, CDR1 is SGDLS and CDR2 YYNGEE. There are 17 residues in the CDR3. CDR3 protein: CASSVSPSQGEVGGYTF. DNA for the CDR3: TGTGCCAGCAGCGTATCCCCCAGCCAGGGCGAAGTCGGTGGCTACACCTTC. Using reference TRBV9 and TRBJ1-2 for the parts outside the CDR3, the full variable domain is DSGVTQTPKHLITATGQRVTLRCSPRSGDLSVYWYQQSLDQGLQFLIQYYNGEERAKGNILERFSAQQFPDLHSELNLSSLELGDSALYFCASSVSPSQGEVGGYTFGSGTRLTVV.

This chain links TRBV18 with TRBJ2-2; D not certain. Germline V gene data show CDR1 as KGHSH and CDR2 as LQKENI. The CDR3 totals 13 residues. V gave up 0 bases and J gave up 9 bases, with 8 bases separating them. The DNA of the CDR3 is TGTGCCAGCTCACCACCGTCTGCTTGGGAGCTGTTTTTT. Translation: CASSPPSAWELFF. The full variable domain, its missing parts supplied by reference TRBV18 and TRBJ2-2, is NAGVMQNPRHLVRRRGQEARLRCSPMKGHSHVYWYRQLPEEGLKFMVYLQKENIIDESGMPKERFSAEFPKEGPSILRIQQVVRGDSAAYFCASSPPSAWELFFGEGSRLTVL.

This clone was counted only a few times. The chain employs TRBV19 and TRBJ2-3; TRBD1 or TRBD2 may be the D gene (6 bases each). The V gene's germline CDR1 is LNHDA and CDR2 SQIVND (reference sequence). The CDR3 is 15 amino acids. V lost 5 bases, J lost 1 base, and 13 bases lay in between. The CDR3 loop reads CASSGGREGTDTQYF. The CDR3 coding sequence is TGTGCCAGTAGTGGGGGGCGTGAAGGCACAGATACGCAGTATTTT. Based on the CDR3 plus reference TRBV19 and TRBJ2-3, the full variable domain is DGGITQSPKYLFRKEGQNVTLSCEQNLNHDAMYWYRQDPGQGLRLIYYSQIVNDFQKGDIAEGYSVSREKKESFPLTVTSAQKNPTAFYLCASSGGREGTDTQYFGPGTRLTVL.

The chain's CDR3 is CASSSGTGGWNEKLFF. Here the CDR3 DNA reads TGTGCCAGCAGCTCCGGGACAGGGGGTTGGAATGAAAAACTGTTTTTT. This chain connects TRBV7-8 to TRBJ1-4, with 11 bases identical to TRBD1. The CDR3 totals 16 residues. V lost 4 bases and J lost 5; bases outside the gene matches: 6. The germline gives CDR1 SGHVS, CDR2 FQNEAQ.

This clone was seen only a few times. Other DNA sequences of this sample code for an identical CDR3. V usage is TRBV9 and J usage is TRBJ1-2; D gene unclear. Germline V gives CDR1 SGDLS, CDR2 YYNGEE. The CDR3 spans 14 residues. V lost 2 bases to trimming and J lost 4 bases, with 12 bases between them. CDR3 coding DNA: TGTGCCAGCAGCGTCGGCGGATTTTCCTATGGCTACACCTTC. Amino acid sequence: CASSVGGFSYGYTF.

This clone occurred a few times. V is TRBV11-2 and J is TRBJ2-3, with D perhaps TRBD2 (6 bases). Per germline, CDR1 SGHAT and CDR2 FQNNGV. The V end was cut by 6 bases, the J end by 12 bases, with 13 bases between. The CDR3 has 11 residues. The CDR3 is CASRGPDYQYF. The CDR3, as DNA: TGTGCCAGCAGAGGACCGGACTATCAGTATTTT. Based on the CDR3 plus reference TRBV11-2 and TRBJ2-3, the full variable domain is EAGVAQSPRYKIIEKRQSVAFWCNPISGHATLYWYQQILGQGPKLLIQFQNNGVVDDSQLPKDRFSAERLKGVDSTLKIQPAKLEDSAVYLCASRGPDYQYFGPGTRLTVL.

The gene calls are TRBV18 and TRBJ2-5, with 7 nucleotides matching TRBD2. Near its end, the DNA agrees better with TRBJ2-7, so the J call may be wrong. The CDR3 runs to 16 residues. Germline CDR1 reads KGHSH; CDR2 reads LQKENI. CDR3 region: CASSPKAVTSNYEQYF. The CDR3 nucleotides are TGTGCCAGCTCACCGAAAGCTGTGACTAGCAACTACGAGCAGTACTTC.

The V gene is TRBV15, the J gene TRBJ2-2; 7 nucleotides line up with TRBD1. The germline V gene encodes CDR1 LNHNV and CDR2 YYDKDF (reference sequence). The V segment lost 0 bases and the J segment 4 bases; nucleotides outside the gene matches: 11. The CDR3 loop spans 18 amino acids. The CDR3: CATSRDEQTGFFTGELFF. The DNA of the CDR3 is TGTGCCACCAGCAGAGATGAGCAGACAGGGTTTTTCACCGGGGAGCTGTTTTTT.

This clone was counted only a few times. CDR3 loop: CASKNRLLAKNIQYF. In nucleotides, the CDR3 is TGTGCCAGCAAAAACCGACTCCTAGCCAAAAACATTCAGTACTTC. This chain links TRBV6-6 with TRBJ2-4; D unclear. Per germline, CDR1 MNHNY and CDR2 SVGAGI (reference sequence). V was pared by 7 bases and J by 0 bases, with 13 bases between. The CDR3 runs to 15 residues.

This clone was observed a few times. The V and J genes are TRBV19 and TRBJ2-2; 9 bases align to TRBD1. In germline, CDR1 is LNHDA, CDR2 SQIVND (reference sequence). The CDR3 is 15 amino acids. V shed 6 bases and J 4 bases; nucleotides not matched to a gene: 6. The CDR3: CASRRGQGPTGELFF. The CDR3 DNA reads as TGTGCCAGTAGAAGGGGACAGGGACCCACCGGGGAGCTGTTTTTT.

The rearrangement links TRBV7-2 to TRBJ1-1, with D possibly being TRBD1 (5 bases). Deletions cut 6 bases from V and 4 bases from J, with 18 bases between. The CDR3 consists of 15 residues. The germline CDR1 and CDR2 sequences are SGHTA and FQGNSA. The CDR3 DNA reads as TGTGCCAGCAGTCGAATTTTAACCGGGGGCACTGAAGCTTTCTTT. Its protein is CASSRILTGGTEAFF.

This sequence joins TRBV5-4 and TRBJ2-1; D not certain. Germline CDR1 SGHNT, CDR2 YYREEE (reference sequence). The CDR3 consists of 16 residues. The V and J ends lost 0 bases and 4 bases respectively, with 14 bases between them. CDR3 sequence: CASSLVDPSSYNEQFF. In DNA, the CDR3 is TGTGCCAGCAGCTTGGTGGACCCCTCGTCATACAATGAGCAGTTCTTC.

This clone occurred a few times. This chain links TRBV7-3 with TRBJ2-4, with 7 positions matching TRBD1. Germline-derived CDR1 and CDR2 are SGHTA and FQGTGA. The ends lost 4 bases at V and 8 bases at J; junction bases unmatched: 5. CDR3 length: 13 residues. The CDR3 is CASSSDREHIQYF. CDR3 nucleotides: TGTGCCAGCAGCTCCGACAGGGAACACATTCAGTACTTC.

J is TRBJ2-3 and V is TRBV28; TRBD2 agrees at 14 bases. The CDR3 has 17 amino acids. V lost 5 bases, J lost 2 bases, and 6 bases stayed unmatched. The V gene's germline CDR1 is MDHEN and CDR2 SYDVKM. This chain's CDR3 is CASSPQGLAGDTDTQYF. The DNA of the CDR3 is TGTGCCAGCAGTCCCCAGGGACTAGCGGGGGACACAGATACGCAGTATTTT. The full variable domain, its missing parts supplied by reference TRBV28 and TRBJ2-3, is DVKVTQSSRYLVKRTGEKVFLECVQDMDHENMFWYRQDPGLGLRLIYFSYDVKMKEKGDIPEGYSVSREKKERFSLILESASTNQTSMYLCASSPQGLAGDTDTQYFGPGTRLTVL.

The chain combines TRBV7-2 with TRBJ1-3, with D unclear. Germline V gene lookup returns CDR1 SGHTA and CDR2 FQGNSA. V lost 5 bases and J lost 5, with 16 bases in between. The CDR3 sequence is 15 residues long. The DNA of the CDR3 is TGTGCCAGCAGCACCGACCGGGTCCTAAGAAACACCATATATTTT. Protein sequence: CASSTDRVLRNTIYF.

This clone came up a few times. This sequence joins TRBV5-1 and TRBJ1-2; D is unclear. CDR1 and CDR2 (germline): SGHRS, YFSETQ. V was trimmed by 4 bases and J by 6 bases, leaving 16 bases between them. This CDR3 has 14 amino acids. CDR3: CASSPSGPLDGYTF. As DNA, the CDR3 is TGCGCCAGCAGCCCGTCCGGTCCCTTGGATGGCTACACCTTC.

This clone was counted a few times. V usage is TRBV29-1 and J usage is TRBJ1-2, with D possibly TRBD1 on 6 matching bases. The CDR3 contains 15 residues. With 3 bases removed from V and 6 bases from J, the gap between germline ends came to 20 bases. In germline, CDR1 is SQVTM, CDR2 ANQGSEA. CDR3 region: CSVERQGRPSNGYTF. In nucleotides, the CDR3 is TGCAGCGTTGAGAGGCAGGGGAGACCCTCTAATGGCTACACCTTC.

The sample holds many counts of this clone. J is TRBJ2-7 and V is TRBV18; D remains unclear. Deletions cut 6 bases from V and 2 bases from J, with 5 bases between. The germline CDR1 and CDR2 sequences are KGHSH and LQKENI. The CDR3 extends over 11 amino acids. The CDR3 loop is CASSEAYEQYF. Written as DNA, the CDR3 is TGTGCCAGCTCGGAAGCCTACGAGCAGTACTTC.

This clone was counted only a few times. The V and J genes are TRBV19 and TRBJ2-5; 7 positions agree with TRBD1. Trimming cost V 7 bases and J 5 bases; bases outside gene matches: 7. This CDR3 spans 13 amino acids. Germline values: CDR1 LNHDA, CDR2 SQIVND (reference sequence). Here the CDR3 reads CASNKGARETQYF. The CDR3 coding sequence is TGTGCCAGTAATAAGGGGGCGCGTGAGACCCAGTACTTC.

The chain carries TRBV28 and TRBJ2-2; perhaps TRBD2 as D (7 bases). In germline, CDR1 is MDHEN, CDR2 SYDVKM. This CDR3 comprises 15 residues. The germline V and J ends were trimmed by 8 bases and 2 bases, with 15 bases remaining between them. The CDR3 region is CASAKGGLNTGELFF. The CDR3, as DNA: TGTGCCAGCGCCAAAGGGGGACTAAACACCGGGGAGCTGTTTTTT.

A few counts support this clone. Here the CDR3 reads CASREGQGRGQPQHF. CDR3 DNA: TGTGCCAGCAGGGAGGGACAGGGAAGAGGTCAGCCCCAGCATTTT. The J gene is TRBJ1-5, the V gene TRBV28, with 9 bases aligning to TRBD1. CDR3 length: 15 amino acids. V trimming: 6 bases; J trimming: 6 bases; junction bases outside the gene matches: 9. CDR1 is MDHEN, CDR2 SYDVKM, per germline. Together with reference TRBV28 and TRBJ1-5, the CDR3 gives the full variable domain: DVKVTQSSRYLVKRTGEKVFLECVQDMDHENMFWYRQDPGLGLRLIYFSYDVKMKEKGDIPEGYSVSREKKERFSLILESASTNQTSMYLCASREGQGRGQPQHFGDGTRLSIL.

This clone was detected a few times. The chain joins TRBV30 to TRBJ2-1; D is uncertain. In germline, CDR1 is GTSNPN, CDR2 SVGIG (reference sequence). V dropped 1 base and J dropped 10 bases, with 8 bases sitting between them. This CDR3 is built from 11 residues. Here the CDR3 DNA reads TGTGCCTGGAGTGATCGAGACGAGCAGTTCTTC. Translated: CAWSDRDEQFF.

This clone was detected a few times. Other DNA sequences from this sample encode an identical CDR3 as well. The chain is built from TRBV9 and TRBJ2-2; 7 positions match TRBD1. Trimming took 1 base from V and 4 from J; bases not matched to a gene: 1. The CDR3 is made up of 14 amino acids. In germline, CDR1 is SGDLS, CDR2 YYNGEE. CDR3 sequence (DNA): TGTGCCAGCAGCGTATCAGGGGGCACCGGGGAGCTGTTTTTT. Its translation: CASSVSGGTGELFF.

In its sample, this clone was seen a few times. Other DNA sequences within the sample encode an identical CDR3. The chain employs TRBV5-1 and TRBJ2-7; D gene ambiguous. The germline V and J ends were trimmed by 2 bases and 6 bases, with 6 bases remaining between them. The CDR3 has 11 residues. From germline, CDR1 is SGHRS and CDR2 YFSETQ. CDR3 nucleotide sequence: TGCGCCAGCAGCTTAGGCCTCGAGCAGTACTTC. It translates to CASSLGLEQYF.